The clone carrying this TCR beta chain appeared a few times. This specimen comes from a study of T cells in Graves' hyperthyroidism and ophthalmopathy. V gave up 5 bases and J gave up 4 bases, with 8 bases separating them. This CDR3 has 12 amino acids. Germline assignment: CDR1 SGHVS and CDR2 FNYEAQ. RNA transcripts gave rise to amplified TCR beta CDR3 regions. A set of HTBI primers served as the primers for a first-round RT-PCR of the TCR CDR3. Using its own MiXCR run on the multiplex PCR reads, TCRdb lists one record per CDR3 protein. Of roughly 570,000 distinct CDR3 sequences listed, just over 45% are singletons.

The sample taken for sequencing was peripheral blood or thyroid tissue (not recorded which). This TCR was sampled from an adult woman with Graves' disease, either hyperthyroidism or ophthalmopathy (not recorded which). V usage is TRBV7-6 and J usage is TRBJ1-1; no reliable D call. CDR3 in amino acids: CASSPESTEAFF. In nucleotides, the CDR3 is TGTGCCAGCAGCCCCGAGAGCACTGAAGCTTTCTTT.